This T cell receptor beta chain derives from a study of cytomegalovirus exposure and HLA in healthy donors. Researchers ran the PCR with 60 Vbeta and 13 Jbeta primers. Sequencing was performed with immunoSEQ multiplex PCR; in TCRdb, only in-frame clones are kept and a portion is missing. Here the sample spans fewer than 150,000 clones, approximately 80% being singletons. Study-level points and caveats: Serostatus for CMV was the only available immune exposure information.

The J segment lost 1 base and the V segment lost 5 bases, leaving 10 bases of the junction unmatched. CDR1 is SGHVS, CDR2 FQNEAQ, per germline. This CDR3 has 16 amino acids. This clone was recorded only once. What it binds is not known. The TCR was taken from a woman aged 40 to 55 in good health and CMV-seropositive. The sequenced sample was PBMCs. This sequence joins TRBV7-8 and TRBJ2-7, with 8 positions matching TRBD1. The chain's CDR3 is CASSHNPDRASYEQYF. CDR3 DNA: TGTGCCAGCAGCCATAACCCGGACAGGGCGTCCTACGAGCAGTACTTC.